These 10 T cell receptor beta chains originate from one sample sequenced in a study of CXCR3-negative and CXCR3-positive naive CD8 T cells. No cognate antigen is known for these TCRs. UMI-labeled 5' RACE yielded the TRB cDNA libraries. Reprocessing the 5' RACE reads, TCRdb reports a single entry for every CDR3 protein and omits DNA. Its table lists about 60,000 distinct CDR3 sequences. Whole-study findings and limits: Compared with CXCR3-negative naive cells, CXCR3-positive naive cells showed more hydrophobic TRB CDR3s.

The sample comprised naive CXCR3+ CD8+ T cells from blood. Subset of the sample: CD45RO-CCR7+CD27+CD95- naive CD8+ T cells expressing CXCR3 (TNR3+). The receptors here all came from a human donor in good health. Some clones in this sample may be carry-over from other donors' samples.

The chain combines TRBV29-1 with TRBJ2-1; TCRdb returns TRBD1, unconfirmable since there is no DNA. Germline V gene lookup returns CDR1 SQVTM and CDR2 ANQGSEA. This CDR3 is 12 amino acids long. The CDR3 reads CSVEDRGNEHFF.

This rearrangement joins TRBV6-2 or TRBV6-3 to TRBJ1-5; TCRdb's D gene call, TRBD1, goes unchecked for lack of DNA. In germline, CDR1 is MNHEY, CDR2 SVGEGT. The CDR3 sequence is 12 residues long. The CDR3 reads CASSLTVRPQHF.

The chain joins TRBV6-5 to TRBJ2-2. This CDR3 has 13 residues. Germline assignment: CDR1 MNHEY and CDR2 SVGAGI. Here the CDR3 reads CASSYKDDGELFF.

The chain carries TRBV20-1 and TRBJ2-2; the D gene TCRdb calls, TRBD1, cannot be checked with no DNA. The CDR3 is 16 residues long. Germline V gene data show CDR1 as DFQATT and CDR2 as SNEGSKA (reference sequence). CDR3 sequence reads: CSARDPGTGTTGELFF.

The chain recombines TRBV4-3 with TRBJ1-4. This CDR3 spans 15 amino acids. Germline V CDR1 and CDR2: LGHNA, YSLEER. The CDR3 region is CASSYSQGFGGQLFF.

This chain links TRBV15 with TRBJ2-7; the D call from TCRdb, TRBD1, cannot be confirmed without DNA. The CDR3 is 14 amino acids. CDR1 and CDR2 (germline): LNHNV, YYDKDF (reference sequence). The CDR3 reads CATSRPGQTYEQYF.

This chain joins TRBV9 and TRBJ1-4. Looked up from germline, CDR1 is SGDLS and CDR2 is YYNGEE. The CDR3 totals 19 residues. The CDR3 sequence: CASSGEGEDYTSTNEKLFF. Filled out from reference TRBV9 and TRBJ1-4, the complete variable domain reads DSGVTQTPKHLITATGQRVTLRCSPRSGDLSVYWYQQSLDQGLQFLIQYYNGEERAKGNILERFSAQQFPDLHSELNLSSLELGDSALYFCASSGEGEDYTSTNEKLFFGSGTQLSVL.

This chain links TRBV6-5 with TRBJ2-1; the D gene TCRdb calls, TRBD1, cannot be checked with no DNA. Germline loops: CDR1 MNHEY, CDR2 SVGAGI. This CDR3 is 15 amino acids long. The CDR3 here is CASSLFRGSGNEQFF.

CDR3 protein: CASTHSAQPQHF. The V call is TRBV12-3 or TRBV12-4, the J call TRBJ1-5. The CDR3 runs to 12 residues.

The chain uses TRBV28 and TRBJ2-1; TCRdb names TRBD1, which stays unverified in the absence of DNA. The CDR3 is 15 amino acids. The germline CDR1 and CDR2 sequences are MDHEN and SYDVKM. CDR3 loop: CASRWDRVDYNEQFF.